These 2 T cell receptor beta chains were all obtained from the same sample, sequenced in a study of spatial heterogeneity in lung cancer. Findings and limits, study-wide: Counts of expanded intratumoral alpha and beta TCRs tracked tumor mutation counts.

These receptors' targets are unknown. MiXCR, run by TCRdb on the 5' RACE reads, gives a single entry per CDR3 protein. Of roughly 2,800 distinct CDR3 sequences in the sample, just under 6.5% were seen once. This sample's time point: sample taken at primary tumor resection. The sequenced sample was lung tumor tissue, obtained at surgery. The receptor source for this set is a male donor with early-stage non-small cell lung cancer.

Within the sample, this clonotype is medium-sized. The chain couples TRBV28 to TRBJ1-3; D is ambiguous. The germline V gene encodes CDR1 MDHEN and CDR2 SYDVKM. V lost 3 bases and J 1 base, leaving 7 bases between the germline ends. The length of the CDR3 is 14 residues. The CDR3 sequence: CASSFGSSGNTIYF. In DNA, the CDR3 is TGTGCCAGCAGTTTCGGTAGTTCTGGAAACACCATATATTTT.

By proportion, this clonotype is medium-sized (0.01 to 0.1%). CDR3 region: CSASGAYGVGPLHF. The CDR3 bases are TGCAGTGCTTCCGGAGCGTACGGGGTGGGTCCCCTCCACTTT. V usage is TRBV20-1 and J usage is TRBJ1-6; D remains unclear. Germline V gene sequence: CDR1 DFQATT, CDR2 SNEGSKA (reference sequence). V lost 5 bases to trimming and J lost 13 bases, with 21 bases between them. The CDR3 contains 14 residues.